This T cell receptor beta chain was recovered during a study of CD8 T cells in ankylosing spondylitis. Points from the study as a whole: Ankylosing spondylitis blood appeared to carry a characteristic TCR beta motif of roughly eight highly homologous variants.

The CDR3 is made up of 17 amino acids. The germline CDR1 and CDR2 sequences are MGHDK and SYGVNS. The ends lost 2 bases at V and 0 bases at J; junction bases unmatched: 4. TCRdb used MiXCR to reprocess the 5' RACE reads, holding one entry per CDR3 protein. Counted here are 700,000 or so distinct CDR3 sequences, over 15% occurring once; the ten biggest clones make up around a fifth. This clonotype came up many times. The antigen is not known. The chain employs TRBV25-1 and TRBJ1-6, with TRBD1 identical over 7 bases. The sequenced sample was blood, either unsorted or a sorted T cell fraction (not recorded which). This clonotype originated in a male donor with ankylosing spondylitis. CDR3 residues: CASSEGTASSYNSPLHF. The CDR3 DNA reads TGTGCCAGCAGTGAAGGGACAGCCAGCTCCTATAATTCACCCCTCCACTTT.